Following are 21 T cell receptor beta chains from one sample sequenced in a study of blood T cell repertoires in COVID-19. Some clones are missing from TCRdb's copy, which holds only in-frame ones; the method was immunoSEQ multiplex PCR. The repertoire holds roughly 99,000 clones, with roughly 78% as singletons. Sequenced material: peripheral blood. These receptor sequences come from a woman aged 80 or over with active or convalescent COVID-19.

The chain joins TRBV3-1 (or the pseudogene TRBV3-2) to TRBJ2-3; D call uncertain. From germline, CDR1 is LGHDT and CDR2 YNNKEL (reference sequence). The CDR3 has 14 residues. V lost 1 base, J lost 2 bases, and 7 bases lay in between. The chain's CDR3 is CASSQGRYTDTQYF. CDR3 DNA: TGTGCCAGCAGCCAAGGGCGGTACACAGATACGCAGTATTTT.

This clone was recorded a few times. The rearrangement uses TRBV6-2 or TRBV6-3 and TRBJ2-3; D remains unclear. From germline, CDR1 is MNHEY and CDR2 SVGEGT. Trimming stripped 5 bases from V and 1 base from J, with 10 bases between. This CDR3 is 14 amino acids long. In DNA form, the CDR3 reads TGTGCCAGCAGTCGCCCGGCGGGCACAGATACGCAGTATTTT. Its protein is CASSRPAGTDTQYF.

J is TRBJ2-5 and V is TRBV5-1; 11 nucleotides line up with TRBD2. The CDR3 loop spans 16 amino acids. Germline V gene sequence: CDR1 SGHRS, CDR2 YFSETQ. V lost 2 bases and J lost 1; bases outside the gene matches: 4. DNA of the CDR3: TGCGCCAGCAGCTTCGGACTAGCGGGTATCCAAGAGACCCAGTACTTC. Its translation is CASSFGLAGIQETQYF.

V is TRBV16 and J is TRBJ2-3; D is possibly TRBD2 (5 bases). The V and J ends lost 2 bases and 4 bases respectively, with 10 bases between them. Germline V CDR1 and CDR2: KGHSY, FQNENV. This CDR3 is built from 14 residues. Here the CDR3 reads CASSQRGFADTQYF. The CDR3 DNA follows: TGTGCCAGCAGCCAACGAGGGTTCGCAGATACGCAGTATTTT. Supplemented by reference TRBV16 and TRBJ2-3, the full variable domain reads GEEVAQTPKHLVRGEGQKAKLYCAPIKGHSYVFWYQQVLKNEFKFLISFQNENVFDETGMPKERFSAKCLPNSPCSLEIQATKLEDSAVYFCASSQRGFADTQYFGPGTRLTVL.

Only one count was recorded for this clone. The gene calls are TRBV5-1 and TRBJ2-1, with 13 bases lining up with TRBD2. V was pared by 5 bases and J by 4 bases, with 9 bases of the junction left unmatched. The CDR3 is 17 amino acids. Germline values: CDR1 SGHRS, CDR2 YFSETQ. The CDR3 is CASSSLAGGSGYNEQFF. CDR3 DNA: TGCGCCAGCAGTTCACTAGCGGGAGGGAGTGGGTACAATGAGCAGTTCTTC.

The chain combines TRBV11-2 with TRBJ1-6; D is perhaps TRBD1 (6 bases). Germline assignment: CDR1 SGHAT and CDR2 FQNNGV. The CDR3 contains 14 residues. V was cut by 2 bases and J by 8 bases, with 10 bases left in between. CDR3 protein: CASSLTGKDSPLHF. As DNA, the CDR3 is TGTGCCAGCAGCTTAACAGGGAAGGATTCACCCCTCCACTTT.

The genes are TRBV7-3 and TRBJ1-1, with a possible D match to TRBD1 (5 bases). The germline V gene encodes CDR1 SGHTA and CDR2 FQGTGA. There are 14 residues in the CDR3. V dropped 2 bases and J dropped 1 base, with 8 bases sitting between them. CDR3 residues: CASSLGGWNTEAFF. The CDR3, as DNA: TGTGCCAGCAGCTTAGGGGGGTGGAACACTGAAGCTTTCTTT.

This sequence joins TRBV7-9 and TRBJ2-7; no firm D call. Germline lookup yields CDR1 SEHNR and CDR2 FQNEAQ (reference sequence). This CDR3 contains 13 residues. With 2 bases removed from V and 7 bases from J, the gap between germline ends came to 12 bases. The CDR3 loop reads CASSLLGLGEQYF. The CDR3 nucleotides read TGTGCCAGCAGCTTATTGGGCCTCGGAGAGCAGTACTTC.

The genes are TRBV18 and TRBJ2-2; TRBD1 might be the D (5 bases). Trimming removed 2 bases at V and 1 base at J, with 11 bases between. Germline V gene sequence: CDR1 KGHSH, CDR2 LQKENI. CDR3 length: 16 residues. The CDR3: CASSPNQGENTGELFF. The DNA of the CDR3 is TGTGCCAGCTCACCAAACCAGGGCGAGAACACCGGGGAGCTGTTTTTT.

This clone has just a few counts. The chain carries TRBV27 and TRBJ2-7, with D possibly TRBD1 on 6 matching bases. Looked up from germline, CDR1 is MNHEY and CDR2 is SMNVEV (reference sequence). CDR3 length: 15 residues. Trimming left V 5 bases short and J 2 bases short, with 16 bases between. The CDR3 loop is CASSAIRTVPYEQYF. The DNA of the CDR3 is TGTGCCAGCAGTGCAATCAGGACAGTACCCTACGAGCAGTACTTC.

The sample holds a few counts of this clone. The chain is built from TRBV5-4 and TRBJ1-6; 8 bases map to TRBD1. J gave up 6 bases and V 2 bases, and 10 bases lay outside the gene matches. Germline lookup yields CDR1 SGHNT and CDR2 YYREEE (reference sequence). The CDR3 is 17 residues long. The CDR3 bases are TGTGCCAGCAGCTTAAGGGGGACAGGACCCATTAATTCACCCCTCCACTTT. Translated, it gives CASSLRGTGPINSPLHF.

The chain joins TRBV28 to TRBJ1-1, with D maybe TRBD1 (5 bases). CDR1 is MDHEN and CDR2 is SYDVKM in the germline V gene. The CDR3 loop spans 14 amino acids. V dropped 10 bases and J dropped 1 base, with 16 bases sitting between them. CDR3 nucleotides: TGTGCCACCACCGTCCTCGACAGGAACACTGAAGCTTTCTTT. This codes for CATTVLDRNTEAFF.

CDR3 sequence (DNA): TGTGCCAGCAGCTCTCGGCCTAGCGGGAGATTGGATACGCAGTATTTT. It yields the protein CASSSRPSGRLDTQYF. V usage is TRBV5-5 and J usage is TRBJ2-3; 10 nucleotides align to TRBD2. Trimming cost V 3 bases and J 6 bases; bases outside gene matches: 10. Germline-derived CDR1 and CDR2 are SGHKS and YYEKEE (reference sequence). This CDR3 region has 16 residues. Based on the CDR3 plus reference TRBV5-5 and TRBJ2-3, the full variable domain is DAGVTQSPTHLIKTRGQQVTLRCSPISGHKSVSWYQQVLGQGPQFIFQYYEKEERGRGNFPDRFSARQFPNYSSELNVNALLLGDSALYLCASSSRPSGRLDTQYFGPGTRLTVL.

In this sample, this clone turned up a few times. At one of its ends the junction is not consistent with the germline gene, which may arise from a read error. CDR3 sequence reads: CASSDTGTGLSEQYF. The CDR3 DNA sequence: TGTGCCAGCAGCGACACCGGGACAGGGCTCTCCGAGCAGTACTTC. V is TRBV5-1 and J is TRBJ2-7, with 9 nucleotides matching TRBD1. CDR1 is SGHRS, CDR2 YFSETQ, per germline. The CDR3 contains 15 residues.

This rearrangement joins TRBV7-2 to TRBJ2-5; TRBD1 matches at 7 bases. The CDR3 loop spans 16 amino acids. V shed 6 bases, J shed 1 base, and the junction held 11 bases outside the gene matches. Germline V gives CDR1 SGHTA, CDR2 FQGNSA. In nucleotides, the CDR3 is TGTGCCAGCAGGCGACAGGGCTCGGCCTCCCAAGAGACCCAGTACTTC. Residues: CASRRQGSASQETQYF.

The chain combines TRBV28 with TRBJ2-2; 7 bases are a match to TRBD2. Per the germline V gene, CDR1 is MDHEN and CDR2 is SYDVKM. V lost 6 bases to trimming and J lost 6 bases; unmatched junction nucleotides: 13. This CDR3 is 16 amino acids long. The CDR3 spells CASREWAGDSAGELFF. CDR3 DNA: TGTGCCAGCAGAGAATGGGCGGGAGATTCGGCCGGGGAGCTGTTTTTT.

V and J are TRBV1 and TRBJ2-1; the table's D call of TRBD2 was not tested on the DNA. TRBV1 is given as a pseudogene. The CDR3 is made up of 16 amino acids. The CDR3 bases are TGCACCAGCAGCCAAGATCTTAGGGGAGGGGGCAATGAGCAGTTCTTC. It yields the protein CTSSQDLRGGGNEQFF.

The rearrangement uses TRBV5-4 and TRBJ2-3, with 11 bases lining up with TRBD2. This CDR3 has 16 residues. Germline V gene data show CDR1 as SGHNT and CDR2 as YYREEE (reference sequence). The V gene end was trimmed by 1 base and the J gene end by 6 bases; junction bases not matched to a gene: 7. CDR3: CASSLMVSGREDTQYF. DNA for the CDR3: TGTGCCAGCAGCTTGATGGTTAGCGGGAGGGAGGATACGCAGTATTTT.

This chain links TRBV11-2 with TRBJ2-1, with TRBD2 matching over 10 bases. The CDR3 spans 14 residues. Germline loops: CDR1 SGHAT, CDR2 FQNNGV. J lost 7 bases, V lost 5 bases, and 5 bases had no gene match. This CDR3 reads CASSPGLAPNEQFF. CDR3 coding DNA: TGTGCCAGCAGCCCGGGACTAGCGCCGAATGAGCAGTTCTTC.

This clone was seen just once. The chain recombines TRBV6-1 with TRBJ2-6; D uncertain. The germline gives CDR1 MNHNS, CDR2 SASEGT. The ends were cut back, 2 bases at V and 12 bases at J, with 5 bases in the middle. This CDR3 contains 11 residues. This CDR3 is CASSELRVLTF. CDR3 in DNA: TGTGCCAGCAGTGAACTCCGCGTCCTGACTTTC.

The V call is TRBV7-2, the J call TRBJ2-7; TRBD2 is a possible D gene (6 bases). V lost 2 bases and J 6 bases, leaving 17 bases between the germline ends. This CDR3 region has 15 residues. The germline V gene has CDR1 SGHTA and CDR2 FQGNSA. CDR3 amino acids: CASSLTPGGVGEQYF. The CDR3 nucleotides are TGTGCCAGCAGCTTAACCCCAGGAGGGGTCGGCGAGCAGTACTTC.